This is a list of T cell receptor beta chains from one sample in a study of Ad26.COV2.S vaccination and SARS-CoV-2 variants. Repertoires were generated with immunoSEQ multiplex PCR, while TCRdb's copy carries only in-frame clones and drops some. Among about 350,000 clones listed, 92% were seen once. The starting material was peripheral blood, obtained after recovery from COVID-19. These receptors were collected from a human donor who had recovered from COVID-19. CDR3s include the opening cysteine and the closing phenylalanine or tryptophan. The D gene is left open where the match is weak. Clone size appears in some rows only: once, few, many, or a class for an expanded clone.

length: 14; V: TRBV6-2/TRBV6-3; D: TRBD2; J: TRBJ2-7; size: .; CDR3: CASSYRGGDYEQYF; DNA: TGTGCCAGCAGTTACCGCGGGGGTGATTACGAGCAGTACTTC
length: 16; V: TRBV19; D: TRBD1; J: TRBJ2-3; size: .; CDR3: CASKRATGGSTDTQYF; DNA: TGTGCCAGTAAAAGGGCGACAGGGGGGTCCACAGATACGCAGTATTTT
length: 15; V: TRBV7-2; D: .; J: TRBJ1-5; size: few; CDR3: CASSLEAGLNQPQHF; DNA: TGTGCCAGCAGCTTAGAGGCAGGACTGAATCAGCCCCAGCATTTT
length: 15; V: TRBV11-2; D: TRBD1; J: TRBJ2-7; size: .; CDR3: CASSLEWTGSYEQYF; DNA: TGTGCCAGCAGCTTAGAGTGGACAGGATCCTACGAGCAGTACTTC
length: 16; V: TRBV7-9; D: TRBD2; J: TRBJ2-2; size: .; CDR3: CASSLDGGGNTGELFF; DNA: TGTGCCAGCAGCTTAGATGGCGGGGGGAACACCGGGGAGCTGTTTTTT
length: 15; V: TRBV27; D: .; J: TRBJ1-1; size: .; CDR3: CASSLNQGTGTEAFF; DNA: TGTGCCAGCAGTTTAAATCAGGGAACGGGCACTGAAGCTTTCTTT
length: 17; V: TRBV9; D: .; J: TRBJ1-2; size: .; CDR3: CASSVSRGEAAYYGYTF; DNA: TGTGCCAGCAGCGTATCTCGGGGCGAGGCGGCCTACTATGGCTACACCTTC
length: 16; V: TRBV7-2; D: .; J: TRBJ1-2; size: once; CDR3: CASSLNPVARYYGYTF; DNA: TGTGCCAGCAGCTTAAATCCCGTGGCACGGTACTATGGCTACACCTTC
length: 12; V: TRBV4-1; D: .; J: TRBJ2-2; size: .; CDR3: CASSQGNGELFF; DNA: TGCGCCAGCAGCCAAGGCAACGGGGAGCTGTTTTTT
length: 16; V: TRBV19; D: TRBD1; J: TRBJ1-4; size: .; CDR3: CASTSSSGQVFEKLFF; DNA: TGTGCCAGTACTTCTAGTAGCGGACAGGTGTTTGAAAAACTGTTTTTT
length: 13; V: TRBV28; D: .; J: TRBJ2-1; size: .; CDR3: CASSPPPYNEQFF; DNA: TGTGCCAGCAGTCCACCCCCGTACAATGAGCAGTTCTTC
length: 15; V: TRBV13; D: .; J: TRBJ2-7; size: .; CDR3: CASSFEGSPNYEQYF; DNA: TGTGCCAGCAGCTTTGAGGGGAGTCCCAACTACGAGCAGTACTTC